This TCR beta chain comes out of a study of blood T cell repertoires in COVID-19. At the level of the study: The United States, Italy and Spain were the sources of the acute and convalescent COVID-19 samples. PBMCs, B-cell-depleted T cells, or T cells provided the cDNA or gDNA that made up the material.

V lost 1 base and J 4 bases, leaving 12 bases between the germline ends. The CDR3 length is 15 residues. Looked up from germline, CDR1 is SGHNT and CDR2 is YENEEA. In the source study's methods: Reference gene primer amplification gave nucleated cell count estimates. Data came from immunoSEQ multiplex PCR; TCRdb stores just in-frame clones and leaves some out. V and J calls and clone size follow that table, whereas D and trimming were derived from the DNA. The repertoire includes some 280,000 clones, approximately 90% of them detected once, and around 13% sits in the top ten. The sequence came from an older woman with acute or convalescent COVID-19. The material sequenced was peripheral blood. The chain is built from TRBV11-3 and TRBJ2-3; possibly TRBD2 for D (5 bases). The DNA for the CDR3 is TGTGCCAGCAGCTTAGGGGGAGCGGAGGCAGATACGCAGTATTTT. This codes for CASSLGGAEADTQYF.